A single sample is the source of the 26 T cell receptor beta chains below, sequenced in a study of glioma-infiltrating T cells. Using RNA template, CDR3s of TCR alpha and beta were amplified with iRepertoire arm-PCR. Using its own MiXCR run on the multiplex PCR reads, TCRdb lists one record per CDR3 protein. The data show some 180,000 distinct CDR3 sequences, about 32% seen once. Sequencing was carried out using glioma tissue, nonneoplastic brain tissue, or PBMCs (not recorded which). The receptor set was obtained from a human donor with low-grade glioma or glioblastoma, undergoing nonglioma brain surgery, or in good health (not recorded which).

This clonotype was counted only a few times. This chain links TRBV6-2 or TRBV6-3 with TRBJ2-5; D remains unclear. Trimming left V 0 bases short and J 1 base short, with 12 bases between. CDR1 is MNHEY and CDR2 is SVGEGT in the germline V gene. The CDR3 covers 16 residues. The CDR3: CASSYSIVSSQETQYF. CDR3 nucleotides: TGTGCCAGCAGTTACTCGATAGTCTCATCCCAAGAGACCCAGTACTTC.

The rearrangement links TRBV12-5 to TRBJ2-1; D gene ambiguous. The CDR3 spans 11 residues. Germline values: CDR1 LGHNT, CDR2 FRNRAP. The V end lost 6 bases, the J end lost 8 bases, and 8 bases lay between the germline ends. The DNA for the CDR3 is TGTGCTAGTGGCACCTTCGATGAGCAGTTCTTC. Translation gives CASGTFDEQFF. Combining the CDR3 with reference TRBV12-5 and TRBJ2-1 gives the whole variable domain DARVTQTPRHKVTEMGQEVTMRCQPILGHNTVFWYRQTMMQGLELLAYFRNRAPLDDSGMPKDRFSAEMPDATLATLKIQPSEPRDSAVYFCASGTFDEQFFGPGTRLTVL.

CDR3 DNA sequence: TGTGCCAGCAGTTCTCTAGAGGGGGGCACAGATACGCAGTATTTT. Its protein product is CASSSLEGGTDTQYF. The chain employs TRBV6-5 and TRBJ2-3, with TRBD1 as a possible D gene (6 bases). This CDR3 has 15 residues. Trimming pared 4 bases from V and 1 base from J, leaving 12 bases between. CDR1 and CDR2 (germline): MNHEY, SVGAGI.

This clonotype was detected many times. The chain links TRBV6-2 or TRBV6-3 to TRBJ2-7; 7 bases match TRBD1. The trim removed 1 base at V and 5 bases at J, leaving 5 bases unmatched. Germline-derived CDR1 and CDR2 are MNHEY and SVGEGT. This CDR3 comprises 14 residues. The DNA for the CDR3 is TGTGCCAGCAGTTACTGGTCCAGGGGGAACGAGCAGTACTTC. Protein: CASSYWSRGNEQYF.

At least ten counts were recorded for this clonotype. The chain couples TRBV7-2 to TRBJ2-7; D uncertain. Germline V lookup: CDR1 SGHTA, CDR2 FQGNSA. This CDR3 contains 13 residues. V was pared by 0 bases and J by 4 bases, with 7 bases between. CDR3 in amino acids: CASSLARQYEQYF. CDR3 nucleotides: TGTGCCAGCAGCTTAGCCCGGCAGTACGAGCAGTACTTC.

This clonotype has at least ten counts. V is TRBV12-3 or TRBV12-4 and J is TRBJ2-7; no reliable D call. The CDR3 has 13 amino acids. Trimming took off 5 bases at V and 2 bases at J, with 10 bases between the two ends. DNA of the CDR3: TGTGCCAGCAGTCAGGACGGCACCTACGAGCAGTACTTC. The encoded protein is CASSQDGTYEQYF.

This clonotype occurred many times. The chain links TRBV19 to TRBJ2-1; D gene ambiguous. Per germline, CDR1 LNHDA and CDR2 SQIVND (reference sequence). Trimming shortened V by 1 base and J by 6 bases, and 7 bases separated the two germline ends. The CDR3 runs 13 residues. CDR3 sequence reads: CASSIGLRNEQFF. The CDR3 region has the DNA TGTGCCAGTAGTATAGGGCTCCGCAATGAGCAGTTCTTC.

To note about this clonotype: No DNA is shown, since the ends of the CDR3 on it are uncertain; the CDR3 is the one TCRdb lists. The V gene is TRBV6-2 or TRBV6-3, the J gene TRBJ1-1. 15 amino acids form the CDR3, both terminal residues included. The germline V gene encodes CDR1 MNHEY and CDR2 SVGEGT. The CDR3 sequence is CASSHGVGGGSEALF.

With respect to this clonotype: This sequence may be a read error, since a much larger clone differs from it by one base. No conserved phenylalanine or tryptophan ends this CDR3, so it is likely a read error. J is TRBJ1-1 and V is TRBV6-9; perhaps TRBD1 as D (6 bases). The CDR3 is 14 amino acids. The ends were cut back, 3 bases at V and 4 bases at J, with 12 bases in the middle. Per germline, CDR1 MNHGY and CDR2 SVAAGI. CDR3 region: CASSYQGQATEAFV. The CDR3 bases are TGTGCCAGCAGTTACCAGGGGCAGGCCACTGAAGCTTTCGTT.

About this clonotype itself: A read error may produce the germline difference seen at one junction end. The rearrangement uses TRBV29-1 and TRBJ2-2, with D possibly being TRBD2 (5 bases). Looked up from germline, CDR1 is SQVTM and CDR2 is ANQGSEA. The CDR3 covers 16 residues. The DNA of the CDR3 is TGCAGCGTTGAAGAGCCGGGGTTGTATAGCACCGGGGAGATGTTTTTT. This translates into CSVEEPGLYSTGEMFF.

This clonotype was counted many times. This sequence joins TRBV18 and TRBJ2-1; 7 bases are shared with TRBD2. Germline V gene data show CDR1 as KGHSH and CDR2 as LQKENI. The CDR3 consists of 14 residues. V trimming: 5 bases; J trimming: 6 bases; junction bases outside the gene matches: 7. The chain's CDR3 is CASSAGVYSNEQFF. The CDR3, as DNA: TGTGCCAGCTCAGCGGGAGTATATAGCAATGAGCAGTTCTTC. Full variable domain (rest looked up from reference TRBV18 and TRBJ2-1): NAGVMQNPRHLVRRRGQEARLRCSPMKGHSHVYWYRQLPEEGLKFMVYLQKENIIDESGMPKERFSAEFPKEGPSILRIQQVVRGDSAAYFCASSAGVYSNEQFFGPGTRLTVL.

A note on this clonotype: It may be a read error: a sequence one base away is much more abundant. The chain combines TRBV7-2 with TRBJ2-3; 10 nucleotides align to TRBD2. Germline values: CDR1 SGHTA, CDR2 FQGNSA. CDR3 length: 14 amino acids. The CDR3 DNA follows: TGTGCCAGCAGCCCCCCCACTAGCGGGACCTTCCAAAGATTT. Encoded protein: CASSPPTSGTFQRF.

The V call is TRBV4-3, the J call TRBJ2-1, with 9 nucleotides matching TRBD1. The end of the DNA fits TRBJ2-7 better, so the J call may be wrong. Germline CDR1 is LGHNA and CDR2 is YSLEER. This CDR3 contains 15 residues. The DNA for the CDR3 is TGCGCCAGCAGCGCCGCACAGGGGGCTGAATACGAGCAGTACTTC. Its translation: CASSAAQGAEYEQYF.

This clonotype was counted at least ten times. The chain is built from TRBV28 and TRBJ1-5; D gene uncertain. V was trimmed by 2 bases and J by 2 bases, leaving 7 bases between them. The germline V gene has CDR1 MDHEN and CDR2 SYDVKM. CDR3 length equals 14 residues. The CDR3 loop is CASSLVRRNQPQHF. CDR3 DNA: TGTGCCAGCAGTTTAGTACGGCGCAATCAGCCCCAGCATTTT. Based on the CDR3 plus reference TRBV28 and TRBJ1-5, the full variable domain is DVKVTQSSRYLVKRTGEKVFLECVQDMDHENMFWYRQDPGLGLRLIYFSYDVKMKEKGDIPEGYSVSREKKERFSLILESASTNQTSMYLCASSLVRRNQPQHFGDGTRLSIL.

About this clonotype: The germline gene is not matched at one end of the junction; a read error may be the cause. The DNA of the CDR3 is TGCGCCAGCAGCCAAGAGAAATACAGCCTTAGCACACATACGCAGTATTTT. Translated: CASSQEKYSLSTHTQYF. The gene calls are TRBV4-1 and TRBJ2-3; D uncertain. The germline V gene encodes CDR1 MGHRA and CDR2 YSYEKL. CDR3 length: 17 amino acids.

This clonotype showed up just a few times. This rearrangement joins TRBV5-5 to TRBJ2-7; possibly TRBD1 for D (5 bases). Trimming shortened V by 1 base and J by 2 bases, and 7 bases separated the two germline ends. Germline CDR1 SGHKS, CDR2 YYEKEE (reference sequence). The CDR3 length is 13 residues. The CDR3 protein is CASSLPGPYEQYF. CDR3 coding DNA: TGTGCCAGCAGCTTGCCAGGGCCCTACGAGCAGTACTTC.

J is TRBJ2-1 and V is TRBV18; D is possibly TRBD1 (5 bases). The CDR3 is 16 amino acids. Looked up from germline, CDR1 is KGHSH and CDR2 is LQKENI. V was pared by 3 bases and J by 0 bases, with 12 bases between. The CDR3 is CASSPPQGSSYNEQFF. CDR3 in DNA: TGTGCCAGCTCACCCCCTCAGGGTAGCTCCTACAATGAGCAGTTCTTC.

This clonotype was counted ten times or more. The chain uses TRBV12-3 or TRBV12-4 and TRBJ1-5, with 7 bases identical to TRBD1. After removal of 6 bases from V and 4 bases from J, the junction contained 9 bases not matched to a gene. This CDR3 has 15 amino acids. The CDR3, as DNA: TGTGCCAGCAGCCCGGGGACAGAGGCTAATCAGCCCCAGCATTTT. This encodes CASSPGTEANQPQHF.

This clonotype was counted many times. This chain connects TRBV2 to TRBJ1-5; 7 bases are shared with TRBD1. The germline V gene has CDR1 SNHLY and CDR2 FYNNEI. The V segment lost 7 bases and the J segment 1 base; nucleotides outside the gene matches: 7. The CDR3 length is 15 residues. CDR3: CASKKEGASNQPQHF. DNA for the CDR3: TGTGCCAGCAAAAAAGAGGGGGCGAGCAATCAGCCCCAGCATTTT.

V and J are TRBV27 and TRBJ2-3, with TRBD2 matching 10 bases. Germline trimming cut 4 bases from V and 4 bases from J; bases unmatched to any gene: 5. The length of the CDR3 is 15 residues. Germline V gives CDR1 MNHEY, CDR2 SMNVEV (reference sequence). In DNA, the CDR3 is TGTGCCAGCAGTTCCTGGACTAGCGGCGCAGATACGCAGTATTTT. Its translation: CASSSWTSGADTQYF.

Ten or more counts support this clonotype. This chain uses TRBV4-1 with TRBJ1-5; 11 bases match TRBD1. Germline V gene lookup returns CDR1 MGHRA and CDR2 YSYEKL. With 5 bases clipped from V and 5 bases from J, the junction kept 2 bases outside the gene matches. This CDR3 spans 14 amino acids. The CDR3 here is CASSSDRGHQPQHF. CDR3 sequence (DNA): TGCGCCAGCAGCTCGGACAGGGGGCATCAGCCCCAGCATTTT.

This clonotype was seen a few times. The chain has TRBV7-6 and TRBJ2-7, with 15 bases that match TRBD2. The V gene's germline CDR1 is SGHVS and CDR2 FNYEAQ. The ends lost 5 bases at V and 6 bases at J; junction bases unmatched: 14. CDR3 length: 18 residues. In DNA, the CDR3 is TGTGCCAGCAGCCTCCGGACTAGCGGGAGGGATGCCTCCGGCGAGCAGTACTTC. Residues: CASSLRTSGRDASGEQYF.

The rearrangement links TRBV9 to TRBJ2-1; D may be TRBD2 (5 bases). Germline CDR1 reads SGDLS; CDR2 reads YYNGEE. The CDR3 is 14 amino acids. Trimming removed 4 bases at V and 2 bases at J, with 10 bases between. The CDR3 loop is CASSTAGPYNEQFF. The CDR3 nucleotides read TGTGCCAGCAGCACCGCGGGTCCCTACAATGAGCAGTTCTTC.

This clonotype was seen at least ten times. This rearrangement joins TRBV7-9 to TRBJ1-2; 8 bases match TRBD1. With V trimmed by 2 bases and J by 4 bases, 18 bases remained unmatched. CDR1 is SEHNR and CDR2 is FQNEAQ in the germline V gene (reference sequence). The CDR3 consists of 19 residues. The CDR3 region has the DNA TGTGCCAGCAGCTTATATGCAGGACAGGGCGATTCTGAGCTCTATGGCTACACCTTC. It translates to CASSLYAGQGDSELYGYTF.

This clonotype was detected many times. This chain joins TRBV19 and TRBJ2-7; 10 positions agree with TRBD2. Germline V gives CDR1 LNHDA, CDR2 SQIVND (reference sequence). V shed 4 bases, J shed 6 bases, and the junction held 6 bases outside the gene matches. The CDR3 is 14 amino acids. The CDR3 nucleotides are TGTGCCAGTAGTACCCCGGGACTAGCGATCGAGCAGTACTTC. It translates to CASSTPGLAIEQYF.

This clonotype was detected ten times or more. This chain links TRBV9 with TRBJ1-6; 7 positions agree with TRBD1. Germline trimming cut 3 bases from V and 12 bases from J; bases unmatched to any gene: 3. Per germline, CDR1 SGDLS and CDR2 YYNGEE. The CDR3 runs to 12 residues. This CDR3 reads CASSGNRGPLHF. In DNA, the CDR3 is TGTGCCAGCAGCGGAAACAGGGGACCCCTCCACTTT.